This T cell receptor (beta chain) came from a study of tumor and adjacent non-tumor tissue in lung cancer. Many counts were recorded for this clonotype. No cell sorting was done before RNA was extracted from the tissue. This non-tumor lung sample came from over 3 cm beyond the tumor edge. Unmatched junction bases numbered 13, after V lost 0 bases and J lost 8 bases. Germline V CDR1 and CDR2: MNHNY, SVGAGI (reference sequence). CDR3 size: 19 residues. TCRbeta libraries were built with three rounds of nested PCR, modified from ARM-PCR. TCRdb reanalysed the multiplex PCR reads using MiXCR and keeps one entry per CDR3 protein. The sample yields tens of thousands of distinct CDR3 sequences, roughly 60% seen once.

Material for sequencing was distant non-tumor lung tissue. V gene TRBV6-6 combines with J gene TRBJ2-1; 13 nucleotides line up with TRBD2. This clonotype originated in a man between 65 and 80 years old with non-small cell lung cancer. The CDR3 DNA follows: TGTGCCAGCAGTTACTCGATCCCCCCCACTAGCGGGAGGGACGATGAGCAGTTCTTC. Amino acid sequence: CASSYSIPPTSGRDDEQFF.